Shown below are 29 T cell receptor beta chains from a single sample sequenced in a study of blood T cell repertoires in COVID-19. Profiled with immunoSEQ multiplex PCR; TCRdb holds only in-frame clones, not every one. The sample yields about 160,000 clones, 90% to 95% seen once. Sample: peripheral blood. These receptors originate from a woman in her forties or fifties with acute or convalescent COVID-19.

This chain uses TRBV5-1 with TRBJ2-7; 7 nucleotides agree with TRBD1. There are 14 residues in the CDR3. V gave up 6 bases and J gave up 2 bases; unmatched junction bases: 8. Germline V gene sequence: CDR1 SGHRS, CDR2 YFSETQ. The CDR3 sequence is CASTTRDRTYEQYF. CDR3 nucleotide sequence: TGCGCCAGCACCACGAGGGACAGAACCTACGAGCAGTACTTC.

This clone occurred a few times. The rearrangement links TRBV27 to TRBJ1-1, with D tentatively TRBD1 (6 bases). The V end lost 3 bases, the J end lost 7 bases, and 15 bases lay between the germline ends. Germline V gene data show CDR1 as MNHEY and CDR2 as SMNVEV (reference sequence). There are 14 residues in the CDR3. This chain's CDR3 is CASSLGGGVGEAFF. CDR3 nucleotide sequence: TGTGCCAGCAGTTTGGGGGGGGGCGTAGGTGAAGCTTTCTTT.

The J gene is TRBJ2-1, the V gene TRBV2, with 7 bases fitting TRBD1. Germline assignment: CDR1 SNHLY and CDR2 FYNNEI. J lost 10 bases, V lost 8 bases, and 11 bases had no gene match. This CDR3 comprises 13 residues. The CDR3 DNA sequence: TGTGCCAGCTCCCGGGACAGTAAAAAAGAGCAGTTCTTC. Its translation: CASSRDSKKEQFF.

CDR3: CASSRTGFETQYF. DNA for the CDR3: TGTGCCAGCAGCAGGACAGGGTTCGAGACCCAGTACTTC. The rearrangement links TRBV6-4 to TRBJ2-5, with TRBD1 matching 8 bases. Germline V gene data show CDR1 as MRHNA and CDR2 as SNTAGT. After removal of 6 bases from V and 5 bases from J, the junction contained 5 bases not matched to a gene. The CDR3 runs to 13 residues.

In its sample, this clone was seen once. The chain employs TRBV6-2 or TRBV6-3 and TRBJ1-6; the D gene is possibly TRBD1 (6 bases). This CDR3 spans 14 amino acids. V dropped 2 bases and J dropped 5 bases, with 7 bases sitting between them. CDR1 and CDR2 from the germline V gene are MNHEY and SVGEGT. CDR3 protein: CASSYGQNNSPLHF. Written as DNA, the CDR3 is TGTGCCAGCAGTTACGGACAGAATAATTCACCCCTCCACTTT.

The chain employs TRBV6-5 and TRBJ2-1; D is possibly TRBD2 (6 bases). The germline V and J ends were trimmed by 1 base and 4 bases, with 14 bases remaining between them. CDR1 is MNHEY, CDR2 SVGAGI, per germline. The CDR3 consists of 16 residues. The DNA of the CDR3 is TGTGCCAGCAGTTACTACCGGGGGACCCGATACAATGAGCAGTTCTTC. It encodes CASSYYRGTRYNEQFF.

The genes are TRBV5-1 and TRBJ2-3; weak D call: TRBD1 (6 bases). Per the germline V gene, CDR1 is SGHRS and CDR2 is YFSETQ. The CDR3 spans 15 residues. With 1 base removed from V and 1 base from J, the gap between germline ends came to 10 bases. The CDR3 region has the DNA TGCGCCAGCAGCTTGAAACAGGGTGGCACAGATACGCAGTATTTT. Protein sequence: CASSLKQGGTDTQYF.

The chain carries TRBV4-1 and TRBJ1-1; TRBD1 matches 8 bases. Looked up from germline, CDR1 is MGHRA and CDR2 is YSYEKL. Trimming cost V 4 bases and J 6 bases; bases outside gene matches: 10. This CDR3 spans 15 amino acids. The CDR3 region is CASSPNRGDMAEAFF. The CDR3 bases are TGCGCCAGCAGCCCAAACAGGGGGGACATGGCTGAAGCTTTCTTT.

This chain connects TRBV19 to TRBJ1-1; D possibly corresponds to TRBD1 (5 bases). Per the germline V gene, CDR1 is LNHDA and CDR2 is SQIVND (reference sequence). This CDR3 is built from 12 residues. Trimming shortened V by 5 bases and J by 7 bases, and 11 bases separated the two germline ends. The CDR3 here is CASSFGGGEAFF. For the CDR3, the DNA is TGTGCCAGTAGTTTCGGCGGGGGTGAAGCTTTCTTT.

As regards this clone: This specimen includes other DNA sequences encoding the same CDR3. The CDR3 loop reads CASSSGYGYTF. The CDR3 DNA reads TGTGCCAGCAGTTCCGGCTATGGCTACACCTTC. The chain carries TRBV28 and TRBJ1-2; D not certain. The germline gives CDR1 MDHEN, CDR2 SYDVKM. The CDR3 loop spans 11 amino acids. The germline V and J ends were trimmed by 4 bases and 4 bases, with 4 bases remaining between them.

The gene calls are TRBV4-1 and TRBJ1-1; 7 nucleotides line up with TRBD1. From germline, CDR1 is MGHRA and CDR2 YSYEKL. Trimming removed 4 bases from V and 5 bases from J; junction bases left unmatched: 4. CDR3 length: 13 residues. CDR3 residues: CASSPTGETEAFF. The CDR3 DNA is TGCGCCAGCAGCCCAACAGGGGAGACTGAAGCTTTCTTT.

The chain's CDR3 is CASSSAPGSREQYF. CDR3 nucleotides: TGTGCCAGCAGCTCCGCCCCCGGATCCAGGGAGCAGTACTTC. The V call is TRBV11-2, the J call TRBJ2-7, with no clear D. The CDR3 runs to 14 residues. Germline assignment: CDR1 SGHAT and CDR2 FQNNGV. V lost 4 bases, J lost 7 bases, and 17 bases lay in between.

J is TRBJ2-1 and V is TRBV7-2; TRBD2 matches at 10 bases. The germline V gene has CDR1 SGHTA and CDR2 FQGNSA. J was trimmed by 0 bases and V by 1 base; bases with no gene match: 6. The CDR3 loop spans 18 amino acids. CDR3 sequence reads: CASSLGASGSPSYNEQFF. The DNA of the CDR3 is TGTGCCAGCAGCTTAGGCGCTAGCGGGAGCCCCTCCTACAATGAGCAGTTCTTC.

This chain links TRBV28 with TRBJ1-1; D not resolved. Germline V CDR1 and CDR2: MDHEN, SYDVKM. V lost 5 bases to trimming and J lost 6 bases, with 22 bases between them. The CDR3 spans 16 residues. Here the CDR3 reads CASSPLVIAGKPEAFF. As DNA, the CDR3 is TGTGCCAGCAGTCCATTGGTTATCGCGGGAAAGCCTGAAGCTTTCTTT.

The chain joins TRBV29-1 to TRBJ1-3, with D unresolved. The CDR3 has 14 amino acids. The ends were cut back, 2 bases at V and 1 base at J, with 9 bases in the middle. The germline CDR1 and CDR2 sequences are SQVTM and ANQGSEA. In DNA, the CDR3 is TGCAGCGTTGAAAGCTCGGGGTCTGGAAACACCATATATTTT. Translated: CSVESSGSGNTIYF.

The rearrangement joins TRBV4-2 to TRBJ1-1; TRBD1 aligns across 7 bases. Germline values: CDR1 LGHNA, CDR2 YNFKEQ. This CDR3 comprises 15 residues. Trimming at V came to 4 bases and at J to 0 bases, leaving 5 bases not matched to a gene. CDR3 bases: TGTGCCAGCAGCCCACCGGGACAGTTGAACACTGAAGCTTTCTTT. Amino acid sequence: CASSPPGQLNTEAFF.

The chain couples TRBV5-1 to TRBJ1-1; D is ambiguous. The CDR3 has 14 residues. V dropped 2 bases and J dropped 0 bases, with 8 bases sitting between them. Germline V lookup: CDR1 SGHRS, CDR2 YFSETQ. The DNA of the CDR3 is TGCGCCAGCAGCTTACAGAACATGAACACTGAAGCTTTCTTT. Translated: CASSLQNMNTEAFF.

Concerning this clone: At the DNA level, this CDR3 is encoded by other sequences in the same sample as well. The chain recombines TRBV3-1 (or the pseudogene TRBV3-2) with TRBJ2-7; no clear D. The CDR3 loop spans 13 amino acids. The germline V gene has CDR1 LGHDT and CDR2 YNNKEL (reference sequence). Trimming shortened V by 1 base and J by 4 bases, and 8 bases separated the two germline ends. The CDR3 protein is CASSQALNYEQYF. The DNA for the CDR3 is TGTGCCAGCAGCCAAGCACTCAATTACGAGCAGTACTTC.

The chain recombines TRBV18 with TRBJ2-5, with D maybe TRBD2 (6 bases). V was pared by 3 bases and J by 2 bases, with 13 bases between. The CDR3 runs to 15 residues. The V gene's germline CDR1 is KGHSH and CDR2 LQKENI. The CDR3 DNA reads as TGTGCCAGCTCACCCAAGGGTGGGACTCAAGAGACCCAGTACTTC. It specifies CASSPKGGTQETQYF.

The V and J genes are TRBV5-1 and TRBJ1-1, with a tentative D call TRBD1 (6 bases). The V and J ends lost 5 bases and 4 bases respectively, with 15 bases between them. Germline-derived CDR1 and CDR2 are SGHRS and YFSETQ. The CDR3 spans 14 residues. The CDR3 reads CASSSGQLGTEAFF. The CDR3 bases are TGCGCCAGCAGTTCTGGACAGTTGGGCACTGAAGCTTTCTTT.

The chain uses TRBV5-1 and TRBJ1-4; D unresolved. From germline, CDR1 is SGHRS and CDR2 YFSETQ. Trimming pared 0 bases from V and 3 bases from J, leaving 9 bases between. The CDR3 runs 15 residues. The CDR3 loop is CASSLAGASNEKLFF. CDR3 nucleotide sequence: TGCGCCAGCAGCTTGGCGGGAGCTTCTAATGAAAAACTGTTTTTT.

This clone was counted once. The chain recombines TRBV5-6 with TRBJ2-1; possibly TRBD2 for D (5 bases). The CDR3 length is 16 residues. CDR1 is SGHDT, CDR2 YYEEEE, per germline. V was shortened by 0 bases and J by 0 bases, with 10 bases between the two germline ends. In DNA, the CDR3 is TGTGCCAGCAGCTTGGAACTAGGAAGCTCCTACAATGAGCAGTTCTTC. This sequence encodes CASSLELGSSYNEQFF.

The CDR3 region is CASSPGQGDEQFF. The CDR3 region has the DNA TGTGCCAGCAGCCCCGGACAGGGTGATGAGCAGTTCTTC. The chain has TRBV7-3 and TRBJ2-1, with 8 bases fitting TRBD1. V lost 5 bases to trimming and J lost 8 bases; unmatched junction nucleotides: 5. Per the germline V gene, CDR1 is SGHTA and CDR2 is FQGTGA. There are 13 residues in the CDR3.

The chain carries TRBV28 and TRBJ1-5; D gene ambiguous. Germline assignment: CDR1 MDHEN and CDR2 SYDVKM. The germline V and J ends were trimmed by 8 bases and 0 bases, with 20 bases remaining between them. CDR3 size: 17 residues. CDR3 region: CASSRRVIAYSNQPQHF. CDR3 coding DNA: TGTGCCAGCTCGCGCCGGGTCATTGCCTATAGCAATCAGCCCCAGCATTTT. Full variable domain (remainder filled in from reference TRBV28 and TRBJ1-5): DVKVTQSSRYLVKRTGEKVFLECVQDMDHENMFWYRQDPGLGLRLIYFSYDVKMKEKGDIPEGYSVSREKKERFSLILESASTNQTSMYLCASSRRVIAYSNQPQHFGDGTRLSIL.

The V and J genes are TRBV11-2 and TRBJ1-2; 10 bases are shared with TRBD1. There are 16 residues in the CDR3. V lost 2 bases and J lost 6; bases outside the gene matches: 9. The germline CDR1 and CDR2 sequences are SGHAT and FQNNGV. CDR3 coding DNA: TGTGCCAGCAGCTTATTTGTATTGGACAGGGGGAATGGCTACACCTTC. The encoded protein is CASSLFVLDRGNGYTF.

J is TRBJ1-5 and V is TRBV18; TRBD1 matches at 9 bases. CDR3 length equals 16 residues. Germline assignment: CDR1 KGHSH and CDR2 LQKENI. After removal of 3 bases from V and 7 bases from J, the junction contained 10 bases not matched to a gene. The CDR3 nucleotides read TGTGCCAGCTCACCGGGACAGGGATCCCTCAGACAGCCCCAGCATTTT. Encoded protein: CASSPGQGSLRQPQHF.

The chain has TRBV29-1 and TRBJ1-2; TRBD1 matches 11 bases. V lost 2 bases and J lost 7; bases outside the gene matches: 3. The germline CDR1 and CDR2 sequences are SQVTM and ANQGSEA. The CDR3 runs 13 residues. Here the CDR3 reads CSVERDRGSGYTF. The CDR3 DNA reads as TGCAGCGTTGAACGGGACAGGGGGTCTGGCTACACCTTC.

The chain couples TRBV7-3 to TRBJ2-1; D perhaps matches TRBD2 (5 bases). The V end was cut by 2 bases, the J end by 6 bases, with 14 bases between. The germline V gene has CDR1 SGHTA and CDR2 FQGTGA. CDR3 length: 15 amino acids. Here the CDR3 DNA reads TGTGCCAGCAGCTTAGGCGCGGGCGTAAGCAATGAGCAGTTCTTC. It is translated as CASSLGAGVSNEQFF.

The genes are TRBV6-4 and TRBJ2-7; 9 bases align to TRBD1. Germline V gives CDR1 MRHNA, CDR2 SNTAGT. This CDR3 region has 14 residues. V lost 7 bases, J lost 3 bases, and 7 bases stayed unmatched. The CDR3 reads CASMGTGWNYEQYF. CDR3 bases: TGTGCCAGCATGGGGACAGGGTGGAACTACGAGCAGTACTTC.